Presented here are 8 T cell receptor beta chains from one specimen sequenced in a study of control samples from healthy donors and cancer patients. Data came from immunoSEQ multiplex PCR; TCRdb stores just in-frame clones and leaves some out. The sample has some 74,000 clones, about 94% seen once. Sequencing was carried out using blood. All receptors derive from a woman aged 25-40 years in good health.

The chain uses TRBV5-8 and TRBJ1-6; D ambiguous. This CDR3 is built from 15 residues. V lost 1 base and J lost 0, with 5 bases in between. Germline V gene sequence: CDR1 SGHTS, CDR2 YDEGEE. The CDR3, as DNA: TGTGCCAGCAGCTTGATGGACTCCTATAATTCACCCCTCCACTTT. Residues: CASSLMDSYNSPLHF.

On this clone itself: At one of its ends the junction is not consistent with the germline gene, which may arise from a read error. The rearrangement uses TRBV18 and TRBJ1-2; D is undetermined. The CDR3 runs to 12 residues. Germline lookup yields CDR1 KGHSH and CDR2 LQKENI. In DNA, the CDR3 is TGTGCCAGCTCACCACCGCAGGCGCCCGGGTACTTC. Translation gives CASSPPQAPGYF.

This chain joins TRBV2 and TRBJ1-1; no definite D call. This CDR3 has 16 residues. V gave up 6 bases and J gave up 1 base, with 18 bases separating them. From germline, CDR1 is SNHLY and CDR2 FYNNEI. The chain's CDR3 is CASRDKTYLTNTEAFF. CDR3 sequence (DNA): TGTGCCAGCAGAGATAAGACATACTTGACGAACACTGAAGCTTTCTTT.

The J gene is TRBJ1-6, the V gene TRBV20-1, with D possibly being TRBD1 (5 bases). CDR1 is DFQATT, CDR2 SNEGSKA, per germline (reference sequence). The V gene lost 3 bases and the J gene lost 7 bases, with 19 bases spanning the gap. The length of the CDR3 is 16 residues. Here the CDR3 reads CSASPPTAGGNSPLHF. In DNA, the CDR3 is TGCAGTGCTAGTCCTCCGACAGCCGGCGGCAATTCACCCCTCCACTTT.

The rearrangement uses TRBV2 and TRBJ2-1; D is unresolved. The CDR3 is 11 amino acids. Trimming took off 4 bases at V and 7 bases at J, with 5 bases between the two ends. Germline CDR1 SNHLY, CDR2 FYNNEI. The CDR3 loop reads CASSAENEQFF. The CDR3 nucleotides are TGTGCCAGCAGTGCTGAGAATGAGCAGTTCTTC. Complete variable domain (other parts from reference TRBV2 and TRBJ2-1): EPEVTQTPSHQVTQMGQEVILRCVPISNHLYFYWYRQILGQKVEFLVSFYNNEISEKSEIFDDQFSVERPDGSNFTLKIRSTKLEDSAMYFCASSAENEQFFGPGTRLTVL.

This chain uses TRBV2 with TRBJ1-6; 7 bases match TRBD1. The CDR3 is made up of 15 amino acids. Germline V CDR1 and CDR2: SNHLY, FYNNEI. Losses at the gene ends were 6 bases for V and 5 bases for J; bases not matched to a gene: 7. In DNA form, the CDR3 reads TGTGCCAGCAGGAGCGGTGGGACAGATAATTCACCCCTCCACTTT. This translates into CASRSGGTDNSPLHF.

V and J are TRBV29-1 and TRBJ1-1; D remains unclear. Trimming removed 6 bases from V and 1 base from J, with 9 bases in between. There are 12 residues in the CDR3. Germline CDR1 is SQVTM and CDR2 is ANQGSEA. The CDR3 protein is CSVREGNTEAFF. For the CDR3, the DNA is TGCAGCGTCCGGGAGGGGAACACTGAAGCTTTCTTT.

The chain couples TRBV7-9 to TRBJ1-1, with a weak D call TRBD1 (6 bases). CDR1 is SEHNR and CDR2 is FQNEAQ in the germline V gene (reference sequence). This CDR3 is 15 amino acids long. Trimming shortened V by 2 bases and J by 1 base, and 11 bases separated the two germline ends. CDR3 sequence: CASSLSAGANTEAFF. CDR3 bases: TGTGCCAGCAGCTTAAGCGCAGGGGCGAACACTGAAGCTTTCTTT.